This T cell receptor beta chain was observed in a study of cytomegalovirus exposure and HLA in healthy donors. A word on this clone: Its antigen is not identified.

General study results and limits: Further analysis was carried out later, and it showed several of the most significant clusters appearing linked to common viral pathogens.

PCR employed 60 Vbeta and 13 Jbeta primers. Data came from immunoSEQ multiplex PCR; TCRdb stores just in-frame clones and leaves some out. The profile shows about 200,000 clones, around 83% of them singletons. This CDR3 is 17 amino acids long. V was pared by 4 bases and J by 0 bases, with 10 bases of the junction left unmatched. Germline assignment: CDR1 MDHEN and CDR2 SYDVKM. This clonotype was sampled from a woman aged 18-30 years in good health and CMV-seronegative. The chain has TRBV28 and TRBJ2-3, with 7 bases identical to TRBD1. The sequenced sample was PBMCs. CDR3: CASSSLDRLVSTDTQYF. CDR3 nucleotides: TGTGCCAGCAGTTCATTGGACAGGCTAGTTAGCACAGATACGCAGTATTTT.